The T cell receptor (beta chain) under discussion was sequenced for a study of blood T cells in healthy people across ages. This clonotype has ten or more counts. Per the germline V gene, CDR1 is DFQATT and CDR2 is SNEGSKA (reference sequence). V was trimmed by 6 bases and J by 1 base, leaving 13 bases between them. This CDR3 spans 13 amino acids. Alongside a J-beta primer mix, a sample-barcoded 5' primer served in a second PCR lasting roughly 7 to 11 cycles. MiXCR was run by TCRdb on the 5' RACE reads, yielding one entry per CDR3 protein. The sample has almost 800,000 distinct CDR3 sequences, 55% to 70% seen once.

The TCR sequence derives from a man aged 30-40 years in good health. Sequencing input: blood. V and J are TRBV20-1 and TRBJ2-7, with D possibly matching TRBD1 (7 bases). DNA for the CDR3: TGCAGTGCCTCGGGGGACAGTTCCTACGAGCAGTACTTC. Encoded protein: CSASGDSSYEQYF.